What follows describes a single T cell receptor (beta chain). The data belong to a study of blood T cell repertoires in COVID-19. Study-wide background: The study drew acute and convalescent COVID-19 samples from the United States, Italy and Spain.

Looked up from germline, CDR1 is PRHDT and CDR2 is FYEKMQ (reference sequence). The CDR3 spans 20 residues. The trim removed 5 bases at V and 2 bases at J, leaving 13 bases unmatched. Original handling: Estimated nucleated cell counts came from reference gene primer amplification. Data came from immunoSEQ multiplex PCR; TCRdb stores just in-frame clones and leaves some out. The V and J calls and the clone size are those of that table, but D and trimming were determined from the DNA. The sample lists around 130,000 clones, around 81% occurring once. This TCR was recovered from a man aged 40-49 years with active or convalescent COVID-19. Sequenced material: peripheral blood. This chain connects TRBV13 to TRBJ2-1, with TRBD2 matching over 15 bases. As DNA, the CDR3 is TGTGCCAGCAGCCCCAGACAGGGGACTAGCGGGGGGCCAACCTACAATGAGCAGTTCTTC. Translated, it gives CASSPRQGTSGGPTYNEQFF.